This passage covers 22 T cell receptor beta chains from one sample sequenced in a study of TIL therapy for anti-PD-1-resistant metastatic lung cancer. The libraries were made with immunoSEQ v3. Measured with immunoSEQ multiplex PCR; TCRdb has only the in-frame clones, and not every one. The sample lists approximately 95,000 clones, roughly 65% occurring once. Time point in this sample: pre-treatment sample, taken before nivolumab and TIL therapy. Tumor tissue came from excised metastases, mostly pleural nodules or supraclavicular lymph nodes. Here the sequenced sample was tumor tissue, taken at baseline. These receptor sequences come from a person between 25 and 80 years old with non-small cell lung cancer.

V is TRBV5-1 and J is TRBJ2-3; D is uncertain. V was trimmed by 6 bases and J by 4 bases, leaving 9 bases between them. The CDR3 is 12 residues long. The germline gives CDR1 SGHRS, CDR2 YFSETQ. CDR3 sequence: CASNGEADTQYF. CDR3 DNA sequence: TGCGCCAGCAACGGTGAGGCAGATACGCAGTATTTT.

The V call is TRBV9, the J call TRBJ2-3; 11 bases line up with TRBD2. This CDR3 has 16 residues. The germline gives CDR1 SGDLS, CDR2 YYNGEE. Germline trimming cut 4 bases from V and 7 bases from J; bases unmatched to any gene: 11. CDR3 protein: CASSPSSGRAGNTQYF. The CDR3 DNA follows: TGTGCCAGCAGCCCAAGTAGCGGGAGGGCCGGGAATACGCAGTATTTT.

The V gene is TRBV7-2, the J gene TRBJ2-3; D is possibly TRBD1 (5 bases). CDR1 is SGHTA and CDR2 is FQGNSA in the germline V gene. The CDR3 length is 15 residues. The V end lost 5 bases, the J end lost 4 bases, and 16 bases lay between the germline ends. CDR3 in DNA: TGTGCCAGCAGCCCTCGAGGTGGGGCGGCAGATACGCAGTATTTT. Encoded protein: CASSPRGGAADTQYF.

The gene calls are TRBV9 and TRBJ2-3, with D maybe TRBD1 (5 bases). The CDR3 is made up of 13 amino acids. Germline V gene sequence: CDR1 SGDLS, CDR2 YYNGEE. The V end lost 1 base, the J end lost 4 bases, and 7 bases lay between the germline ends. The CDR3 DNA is TGTGCCAGCAGCGTACAGGGTTCAGATACGCAGTATTTT. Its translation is CASSVQGSDTQYF.

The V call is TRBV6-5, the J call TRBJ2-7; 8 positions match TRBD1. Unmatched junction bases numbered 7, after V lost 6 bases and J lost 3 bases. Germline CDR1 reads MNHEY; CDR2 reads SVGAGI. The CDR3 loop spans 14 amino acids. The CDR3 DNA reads TGTGCCAGCAGAGATAGGACAGGGAGCTACGAGCAGTACTTC. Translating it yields CASRDRTGSYEQYF.

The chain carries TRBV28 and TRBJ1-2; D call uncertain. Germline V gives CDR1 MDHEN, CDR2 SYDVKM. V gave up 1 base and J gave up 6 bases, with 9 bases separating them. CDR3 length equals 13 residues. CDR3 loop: CASSLLGLDGYTF. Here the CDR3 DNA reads TGTGCCAGCAGTTTATTGGGGTTGGATGGCTACACCTTC.

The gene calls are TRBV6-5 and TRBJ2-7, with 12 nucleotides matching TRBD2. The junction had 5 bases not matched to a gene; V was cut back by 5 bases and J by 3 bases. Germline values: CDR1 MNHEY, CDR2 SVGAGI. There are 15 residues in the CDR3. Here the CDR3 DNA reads TGTGCCAGCAGTCCCGGACTAGCGGGAAACTACGAGCAGTACTTC. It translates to CASSPGLAGNYEQYF.

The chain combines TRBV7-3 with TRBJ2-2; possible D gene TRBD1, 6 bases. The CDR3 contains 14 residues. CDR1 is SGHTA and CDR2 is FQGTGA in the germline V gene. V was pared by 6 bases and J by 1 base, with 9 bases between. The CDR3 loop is CASRPQGNTGELFF. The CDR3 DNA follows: TGTGCCAGCAGACCACAGGGGAACACCGGGGAGCTGTTTTTT.

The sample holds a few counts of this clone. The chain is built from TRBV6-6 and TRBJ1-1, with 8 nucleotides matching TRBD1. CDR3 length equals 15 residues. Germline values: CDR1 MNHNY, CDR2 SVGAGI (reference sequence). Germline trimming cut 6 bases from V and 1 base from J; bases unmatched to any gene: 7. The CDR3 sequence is CASRTDRAANTEAFF. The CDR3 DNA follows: TGTGCCAGCAGAACGGACAGGGCGGCGAACACTGAAGCTTTCTTT.

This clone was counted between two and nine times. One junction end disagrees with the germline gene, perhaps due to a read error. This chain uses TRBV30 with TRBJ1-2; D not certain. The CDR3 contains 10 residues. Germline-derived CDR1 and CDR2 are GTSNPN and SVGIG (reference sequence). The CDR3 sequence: CAWSGLRAGF. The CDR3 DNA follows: TGTGCCTGGAGTGGCCTCCGGGCGGGCTTC.

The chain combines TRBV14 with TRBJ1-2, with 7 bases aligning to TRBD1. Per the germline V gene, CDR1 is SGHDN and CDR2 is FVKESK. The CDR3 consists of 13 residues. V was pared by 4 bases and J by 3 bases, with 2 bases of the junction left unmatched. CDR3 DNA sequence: TGTGCCAGCAGCCCCGGGACAGACTATGGCTACACCTTC. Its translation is CASSPGTDYGYTF. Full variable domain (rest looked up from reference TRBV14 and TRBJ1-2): EAGVTQFPSHSVIEKGQTVTLRCDPISGHDNLYWYRRVMGKEIKFLLHFVKESKQDESGMPNNRFLAERTGGTYSTLKVQPAELEDSGVYFCASSPGTDYGYTFGSGTRLTVV.

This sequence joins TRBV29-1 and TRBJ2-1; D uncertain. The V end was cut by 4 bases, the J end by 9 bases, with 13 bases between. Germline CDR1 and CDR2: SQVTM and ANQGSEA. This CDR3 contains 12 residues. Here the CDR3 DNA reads TGCAGCGTTGTTAACACTAAGGCTGAGCAGTTCTTC. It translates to CSVVNTKAEQFF.

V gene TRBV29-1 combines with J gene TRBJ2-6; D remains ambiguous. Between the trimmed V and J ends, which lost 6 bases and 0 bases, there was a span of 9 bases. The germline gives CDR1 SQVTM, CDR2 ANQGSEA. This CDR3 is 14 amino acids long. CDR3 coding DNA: TGCAGCGTGCCTACTGACTCTGGGGCCAACGTCCTGACTTTC. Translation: CSVPTDSGANVLTF.

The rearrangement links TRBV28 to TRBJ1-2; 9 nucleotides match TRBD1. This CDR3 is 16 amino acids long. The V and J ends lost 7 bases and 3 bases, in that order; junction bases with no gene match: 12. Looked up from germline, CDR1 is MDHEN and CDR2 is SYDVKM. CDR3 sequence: CASIALGTGYDYGYTF. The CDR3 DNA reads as TGTGCCAGCATCGCCCTGGGGACAGGGTACGACTATGGCTACACCTTC.

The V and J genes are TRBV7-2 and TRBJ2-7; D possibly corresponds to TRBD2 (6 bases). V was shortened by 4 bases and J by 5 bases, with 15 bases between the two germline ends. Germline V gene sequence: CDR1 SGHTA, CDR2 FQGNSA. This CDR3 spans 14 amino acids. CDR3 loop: CASSSTGTWDEQYF. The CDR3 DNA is TGTGCCAGCAGCTCTACCGGGACTTGGGACGAGCAGTACTTC.

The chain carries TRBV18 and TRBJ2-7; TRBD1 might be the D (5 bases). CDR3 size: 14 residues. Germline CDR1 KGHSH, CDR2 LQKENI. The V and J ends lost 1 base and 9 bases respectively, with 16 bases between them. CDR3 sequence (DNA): TGTGCCAGCTCACCACACGGACAAGACCCAACGCAGTACTTC. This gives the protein CASSPHGQDPTQYF. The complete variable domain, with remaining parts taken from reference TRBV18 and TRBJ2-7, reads NAGVMQNPRHLVRRRGQEARLRCSPMKGHSHVYWYRQLPEEGLKFMVYLQKENIIDESGMPKERFSAEFPKEGPSILRIQQVVRGDSAAYFCASSPHGQDPTQYFGPGTRLTVT.

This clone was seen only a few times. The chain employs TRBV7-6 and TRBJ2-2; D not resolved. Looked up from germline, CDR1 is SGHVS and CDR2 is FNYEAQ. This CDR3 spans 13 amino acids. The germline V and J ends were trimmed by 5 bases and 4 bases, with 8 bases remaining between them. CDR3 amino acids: CASSGVITGELFF. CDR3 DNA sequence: TGTGCCAGCAGCGGGGTAATCACCGGGGAGCTGTTTTTT.

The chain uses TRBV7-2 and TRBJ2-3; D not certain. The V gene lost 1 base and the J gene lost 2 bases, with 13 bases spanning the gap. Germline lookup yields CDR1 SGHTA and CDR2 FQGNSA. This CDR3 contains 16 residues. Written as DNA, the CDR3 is TGTGCCAGCAGCTTAGAGTCGGCCAGGTCCACAGATACGCAGTATTTT. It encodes CASSLESARSTDTQYF.

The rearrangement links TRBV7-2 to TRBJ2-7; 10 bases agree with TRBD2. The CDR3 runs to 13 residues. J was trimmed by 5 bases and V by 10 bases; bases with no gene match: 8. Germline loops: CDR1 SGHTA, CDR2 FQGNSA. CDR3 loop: CAIRRTSGDEQYF. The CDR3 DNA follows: TGTGCCATTCGACGGACTAGCGGTGACGAGCAGTACTTC.

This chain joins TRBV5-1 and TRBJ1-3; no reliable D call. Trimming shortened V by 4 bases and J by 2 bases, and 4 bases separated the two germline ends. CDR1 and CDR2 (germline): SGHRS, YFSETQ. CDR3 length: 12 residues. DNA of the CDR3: TGCGCCAGCAGCCTACCTGGAAACACCATATATTTT. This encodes CASSLPGNTIYF. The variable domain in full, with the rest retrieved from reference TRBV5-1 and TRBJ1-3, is KAGVTQTPRYLIKTRGQQVTLSCSPISGHRSVSWYQQTPGQGLQFLFEYFSETQRNKGNFPGRFSGRQFSNSRSEMNVSTLELGDSALYLCASSLPGNTIYFGEGSWLTVV.

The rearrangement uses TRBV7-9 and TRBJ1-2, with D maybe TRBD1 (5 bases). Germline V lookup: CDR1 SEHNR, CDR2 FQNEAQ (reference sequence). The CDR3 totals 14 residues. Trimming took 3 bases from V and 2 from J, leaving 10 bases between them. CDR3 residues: CASSLDRDNYGYTF. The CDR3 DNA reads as TGTGCCAGCAGCTTGGACCGGGACAACTATGGCTACACCTTC.

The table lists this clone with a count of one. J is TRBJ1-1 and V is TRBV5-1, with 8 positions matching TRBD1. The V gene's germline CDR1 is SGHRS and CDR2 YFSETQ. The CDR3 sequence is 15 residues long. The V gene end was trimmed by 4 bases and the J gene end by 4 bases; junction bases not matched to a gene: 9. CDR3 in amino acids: CASSAKDRVATEAFF. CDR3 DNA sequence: TGCGCCAGCAGCGCCAAGGACAGGGTAGCCACTGAAGCTTTCTTT.